This TCR beta chain is from a study of blood T cell repertoires in COVID-19. The germline V gene encodes CDR1 MNHNS and CDR2 SASEGT. The CDR3 runs 17 residues. Here immunoSEQ multiplex PCR was the method, and the copy in TCRdb shows in-frame clones only, minus some. The repertoire includes 250,000 to 350,000 clones, around 90% of them detected once, and about 2.3% sits in the top ten. With regard to this clone: The junction shows a germline mismatch at one end, possibly a read error.

The specimen sequenced was peripheral blood. The origin of this receptor is a man aged 18 to 30 with active or convalescent COVID-19. This chain uses TRBV6-1 with TRBJ1-2, with 8 bases aligning to TRBD1. The CDR3 sequence: CASSKARGRAANYGYTF. The CDR3 coding sequence is TGTGCCAGCAGTAAAGCCAGGGGGCGCGCGGCTAACTATGGCTACACCTTC.